Listed below are T cell receptor beta chains from one sample, sequenced in a study of blood T cell repertoires in COVID-19. Method: immunoSEQ multiplex PCR; TCRdb's copy keeps in-frame clones and lacks some. The sample lists 150,000 or so clones, approximately 88% seen once, with under 15% in the top ten. The sample consisted of PBMCs or T cells enriched from blood (not recorded which). Receptor source: an older woman who had recovered from COVID-19. CDR3s include the opening cysteine and the closing phenylalanine or tryptophan. The order of the fields is V gene, clone size, D gene, J gene, CDR3 protein, CDR3 DNA. A D gene is named only where the DNA matches it firmly. A clone size is listed for some rows: how often the clone was seen (once, few, many), or a class if it is expanded.

>TRBV5-4|.|TRBD2|TRBJ2-7
CASSLGLAGVGPSEQYF
TGTGCCAGCAGCTTAGGACTAGCGGGAGTGGGGCCTTCCGAGCAGTACTTC
>TRBV5-1|.|TRBD1|TRBJ1-1
CASSLGQGLLNTEAFF
TGCGCCAGCAGCCTGGGACAGGGACTTTTGAACACTGAAGCTTTCTTT
>TRBV7-9|.|TRBD1|TRBJ1-6
CASSFRGQTNSPLHF
TGTGCCAGCAGCTTCCGGGGACAGACCAATTCACCCCTCCACTTT
>TRBV5-4|.|.|TRBJ1-2
CASRPNRRVYYGYTF
TGTGCCAGCAGACCGAACCGCAGGGTTTACTATGGCTACACCTTC
>TRBV3-1/TRBV3-2|.|.|TRBJ2-7
CASTGGQGLTYEQYF
TGTGCCAGCACCGGGGGGCAGGGACTAACCTACGAGCAGTACTTC
>TRBV5-1|.|TRBD1|TRBJ2-7
CASSQQGTAYEQYF
TGCGCCAGCAGCCAACAGGGGACCGCCTACGAGCAGTACTTC
>TRBV7-2|.|TRBD2|TRBJ2-5
CASSFSGGAQYF
TGTGCCAGCAGCTTCAGCGGGGGAGCCCAGTACTTC
>TRBV5-4|once|.|TRBJ1-2
CASSSQDTRTFF
TGTGCCAGCAGCTCACAGGACACACGGACCTTCTTC
>TRBV7-3|.|.|TRBJ2-2
CASSQVGAPVNTGELFF
TGTGCCAGCAGCCAAGTGGGGGCTCCCGTAAACACCGGGGAGCTGTTTTTT
>TRBV24-1|.|.|TRBJ2-2
CATSGSAAGELFF
TGTGCCACCAGTGGTTCCGCGGCCGGGGAGCTGTTTTTT
>TRBV21-1|.|.|TRBJ2-5
CASSKGGGSSETQYF
TGTGCCAGCAGCAAAGGAGGCGGGTCCTCGGAGACCCAGTACTTC
>TRBV6-5|few|.|TRBJ2-5
CASSYSYSRRSETQYF
TGTGCCAGCAGTTACTCGTACAGTCGGCGTTCGGAGACCCAGTACTTC
>TRBV29-1|.|TRBD2|TRBJ2-3
CSVDGLAGSTDTQYF
TGCAGCGTTGATGGACTAGCGGGGAGCACAGATACGCAGTATTTT
>TRBV20-1|.|TRBD1|TRBJ1-4
CSASGDSTKLFF
TGCAGTGCTAGTGGGGACAGTACAAAACTGTTTTTT
>TRBV11-2|.|TRBD2|TRBJ2-3
CASSRTSGGAYTQYF
TGTGCCAGCAGCAGGACTAGCGGGGGGGCCTATACGCAGTATTTT
>TRBV24-1|.|TRBD1|TRBJ1-5
CATSDAGTGEDQPQHF
TGTGCCACCAGTGACGCCGGGACAGGGGAGGATCAGCCCCAGCATTTT
>TRBV7-2|.|.|TRBJ2-7
CASSLTGGGYEQYF
TGTGCCAGCAGTTTGACGGGTGGTGGCTACGAGCAGTACTTC
>TRBV27|.|TRBD2|TRBJ2-5
CASRHRASSGTETQYF
TGTGCCAGCAGACACCGCGCTTCTAGCGGGACAGAGACCCAGTACTTC
>TRBV27|.|.|TRBJ1-5
CASARLYGSNQPQHF
TGTGCCAGCGCAAGGTTATACGGGAGCAATCAGCCCCAGCATTTT
>TRBV7-2|few|.|TRBJ1-2
CASSLEAEGGYTF
TGTGCCAGCAGCTTAGAGGCCGAGGGTGGCTACACCTTC
>TRBV2|.|TRBD1|TRBJ2-7
CASGTEVAYEQYF
TGTGCCAGCGGGACAGAGGTAGCCTACGAGCAGTACTTC
>TRBV28|.|.|TRBJ2-1
CASRPQGSYNEQFF
TGTGCCAGCAGGCCCCAGGGGTCCTACAATGAGCAGTTCTTC
>TRBV27|many|.|TRBJ1-1
CASTGLPNTEAFF
TGTGCCAGCACCGGACTTCCGAACACTGAAGCTTTCTTT
>TRBV9|.|.|TRBJ1-1
CASSGGGEYSTEAFF
TGTGCCAGCAGCGGAGGCGGGGAGTACAGCACTGAAGCTTTCTTT
>TRBV18|.|.|TRBJ1-1
CASSPLSGNTEAFF
TGTGCCAGCTCACCTCTTTCCGGGAACACTGAAGCTTTCTTT
>TRBV30|.|.|TRBJ2-7
CAWRADFRGYEQYF
TGTGCCTGGAGGGCAGACTTCAGGGGCTACGAGCAGTACTTC
>TRBV2|.|.|TRBJ2-5
CASSPGLLQETQYF
TGTGCCAGCAGCCCCGGACTACTCCAAGAGACCCAGTACTTC
>TRBV7-9|.|.|TRBJ1-2
CASSPSRGQSVYGYTF
TGTGCCAGCAGTCCCTCGAGAGGACAGTCGGTCTATGGCTACACCTTC
>TRBV18|.|.|TRBJ1-2
CASSPGAANYGYTF
TGTGCCAGCTCCCCAGGGGCAGCTAACTATGGCTACACCTTC
>TRBV9|.|.|TRBJ1-1
CASSVLWNTEAFF
TGTGCCAGCAGCGTGTTATGGAACACTGAAGCTTTCTTT
>TRBV5-6|.|.|TRBJ1-1
CASSGIGENTEAFF
TGTGCCAGCAGTGGGATCGGGGAGAACACTGAAGCTTTCTTT
>TRBV12-3/TRBV12-4|.|.|TRBJ2-1
CASGPLQYNEQFF
TGTGCCAGCGGGCCCCTTCAATACAATGAGCAGTTCTTC
>TRBV6-5|.|.|TRBJ2-2
CANSTPGYTGELFF
TGTGCCAACAGTACCCCAGGGTACACCGGGGAGCTGTTTTTT
>TRBV7-3|.|TRBD2|TRBJ2-1
CASSPRLAGVNEQFF
TGTGCCAGCAGCCCCCGACTAGCGGGTGTCAATGAGCAGTTCTTC
>TRBV7-2|.|.|TRBJ1-6
CASRGRQSWNSPLHF
TGTGCCAGCAGAGGCCGACAGAGTTGGAATTCACCCCTCCACTTT
>TRBV19|.|TRBD1|TRBJ1-6
CASSIQDRVGSPLHF
TGTGCCAGTAGTATTCAAGACAGGGTTGGTTCACCCCTCCACTTT
>TRBV2|.|TRBD1|TRBJ1-2
CASSDGTGWSGYGYTF
TGTGCCAGCAGTGATGGGACAGGGTGGTCTGGCTATGGCTACACCTTC
>TRBV6-5|.|TRBD1|TRBJ1-6
CASSRDRANSPLHF
TGTGCCAGCAGCCGGGACAGAGCCAATTCACCCCTCCACTTT
>TRBV27|.|.|TRBJ2-5
CASSLSAGSFQETQYF
TGTGCCAGCAGTTTAAGTGCGGGATCCTTTCAAGAGACCCAGTACTTC
>TRBV2|.|.|TRBJ1-4
CASSGTGSRLFF
TGTGCCAGCAGTGGGACCGGGAGCAGACTGTTTTTT
>TRBV30|.|.|TRBJ1-6
CAWTQGYNSPLHF
TGTGCCTGGACGCAGGGGTATAATTCACCCCTCCACTTT